This TCR beta chain is drawn from a study of memory CD4+ T cells and cytomegalovirus serostatus (dated by TCRdb to the late 2010s). At the level of the whole study: The roughly 35 healthy Belgian adults in the cohort included 9 who were CMV seropositive and around 25 who were CMV seronegative. To replicate a published TCR-based CMV serostatus classifier, the researchers sequenced the CD4+ memory TCRbeta repertoires of a Belgian cohort whose cytomegalovirus serostatus was known.

This clone showed up just a few times. No antigen is known for it. No base-level quality is on record; no much larger clone is a single base apart. Genomic DNA was extracted from sorted cells with the Quick-DNA Microprep Kit. Amplification of TCRbeta DNA was done with the immunoSEQ hsTCRbeta kit, following the protocol from the manufacturer. TCRbeta libraries were sequenced on an Illumina MiSeq instrument. The original pipeline was this. After out-of-frame sequences were removed, 2 million to 2.5 million distinct TCRbeta sequences remained, averaging about 66,813 per individual. Each individual was scored by the count of about 150 previously reported CMV-associated TCRbeta sequences and the total productive distinct TCRbeta count. A beta-binomial model was reimplemented in Python, and scikit-learn random forests with default parameters were trained on data from the US cohort. Classifier performance on the Belgian cohort was reported as the median AUC with percentile confidence intervals calculated over 10,000 bootstrap iterations. TCRdb mirrors the immuneACCESS table, restricted to in-frame sequences. Some clones are absent from its copies; in checked studies, under half trace to an unresolved V gene, and the reason for the others is unknown. That table supplies the V and J calls and clone size; D and trimming were determined from the DNA. Counted in this sample were around 45,000 clones; around 76% of them appeared once. 1.5% to 2.5% of the sample is in the top ten clones.

Overall results and qualifications from the work: Among the 160 or so previously reported CMV-associated TCRbeta sequences, over 65 showed up in the CD4+ memory repertoires, with each one found in between one and five individuals. The results were read as suggesting that the CMV-associated TCR signature is, for the most part, present in the CD4+ memory repertoire. For CMV serostatus prediction, a median bootstrapped AUC of approximately 0.95 was reached with the original framework, and a median bootstrapped AUC of about 0.9 was reached with a US-trained random forest. Unlike the original study, which covered naive and memory CD4+ and CD8+ populations, the Belgian study sequenced only CD4+CD45RO+ memory cells. On the Belgian cohort, the classifier based on the original framework reached a median bootstrapped AUC of roughly 0.96, with a 95% CI of 0.76-1.00.

The CDR3 goes from the cysteine to the phenylalanine over 16 residues. Of all the DNA, just the CDR3 is kept, 48 bases in frame from base 1. For CDR1 and CDR2, the germline V gene (reference sequence) lists SGHNT and YYREEE. Trimming takes 4 bases off V and 4 bases off J; junction bases not matched to a gene: 10. A FACSAria II was used to sort memory CD4+ T cells, defined as single viable CD3+CD4+CD8-CD45RO+ cells. CMV serostatus was determined using a Roche Elecsys assay that detects serum IgG against CMV pp150, pp28, p38 and p52. Following thawing, total CD4+ T cells were enriched through positive selection using CD4 magnetic microbeads. The samples came from a separate study whose specific focus was interrogating the CD4+ T cell memory repertoire. Peripheral blood mononuclear cells were isolated and cryopreserved according to standard operating procedures, and serum was stored at -80 degrees C. Staining used CD3-PerCP (BW264/56), CD4-APC (RPA-T4), CD45RO-PE (UCHT1) and CD8-Pacific Orange (3B5) antibodies, with Sytox blue excluding non-viable cells.

The V gene is TRBV5-4 and the J gene is TRBJ2-5, with 10 bases in between that match TRBD2. Material: memory CD4+ T cells from blood. The TCR was taken from an adult in good health and CMV-seronegative. The CDR3 protein sequence reads: CASSLPLAGERETQYF. At the DNA level, the sequence is TGTGCCAGCAGCCTGCCCCTAGCGGGGGAACGAGAGACCCAGTACTTC.